Listed below are T cell receptor beta chains from one sample, sequenced in a study of T cells in Graves' hyperthyroidism and ophthalmopathy. TCRdb processed the multiplex PCR reads anew with MiXCR; each CDR3 protein has one entry. Of about 400,000 distinct CDR3 sequences in the sample, 15% to 18% were seen once. Source material: blood. These receptors came from a woman younger than 30 with Graves' hyperthyroidism. Each CDR3 is given with its conserved first and last residue. A D gene is named only where the DNA matches it firmly. Rows may omit the clone size; those that give it use once, few, many or a size class.

V gene	J gene	clone size	D gene	CDR3 DNA	CDR3 protein
TRBV6-9	TRBJ2-7	-	-	TGTGCCAGCAGTTACTCGAATGGGGATTCCTACGAGCAGTACTTC	CASSYSNGDSYEQYF
TRBV7-9	TRBJ2-1	many	TRBD2	TGTGCCAGCGGGTCTAGCGGTCATGACTACAATGAGCAGTTCTTC	CASGSSGHDYNEQFF
TRBV6-1	TRBJ2-7	many	-	TGTGCCAGCAGTGCAAACGCAGGGCTTGCCTACGAGCAGTACTTC	CASSANAGLAYEQYF
TRBV6-1	TRBJ2-7	many	-	TGTGCCAGCAGTGTCCGAGGCGGGGCCTCCTACGAGCAGTACTTC	CASSVRGGASYEQYF
TRBV5-6	TRBJ2-5	few	TRBD1	TGTGCCAGCAGCATTTGGACAGGAGCCCAAGAGACCCAGTACTTC	CASSIWTGAQETQYF
TRBV2	TRBJ1-3	-	TRBD1	TGTGCCAGCAGTGCTGGGACAGGGGGATTTTTAAAGAACACCATATATTTT	CASSAGTGGFLKNTIYF
TRBV7-9	TRBJ2-2	many	TRBD2	TGTGCCAGCAGCTCGGGCTCCGGCGGGAGTGCAACCGGGGAGCTGTTTTTT	CASSSGSGGSATGELFF
TRBV4-2	TRBJ2-5	few	-	TGTGCCAGCAGCCAAGGCCGGACAGCCCAAGAGACCCAGTACTTC	CASSQGRTAQETQYF
TRBV20-1	TRBJ1-4	many	-	TGCAGTGCTCAGGACGGGTCAACTAATGAAAAACTGTTTTTT	CSAQDGSTNEKLFF
TRBV2	TRBJ2-1	many	-	TGTGCCAGCCGCGACCCCCCAACCTACAATGAGCAGTTCTTC	CASRDPPTYNEQFF
TRBV6-2/TRBV6-3	TRBJ1-5	many	TRBD1	TGTGCCGCCGGGACAGGGGCGGATGGCAATCAGCCCCAGCATTTT	CAAGTGADGNQPQHF
TRBV11-2	TRBJ1-1	few	-	TGTGCCAGCAGCTTCCAGACAGCCTTGAACACTGAAGCTTTCTTT	CASSFQTALNTEAFF
TRBV11-3	TRBJ2-1	many	-	TGTGCCAGCAGCTTAAAGGGGTGGTCCTACAATGAGCAGTTCTTC	CASSLKGWSYNEQFF
TRBV6-1	TRBJ1-2	-	TRBD1	TGTGCCACCAACGACAGGGACGCTAACTATGGCTACACCTTC	CATNDRDANYGYTF
TRBV4-1	TRBJ1-5	few	-	TGCGCCAGCAGCCAACTGGGGGGGAATCAGCCCCAGCATTTT	CASSQLGGNQPQHF
TRBV4-1	TRBJ1-3	-	-	TGCGCCAGCAGCCAAGGGCCTGGCACGGGAAACACCATATATTTT	CASSQGPGTGNTIYF
TRBV5-1	TRBJ2-4	few	TRBD2	TGCGCCAGCAGCTCGGGAGGGGGTTCCAAAAACATTCAGTACTTC	CASSSGGGSKNIQYF
TRBV24-1	TRBJ2-6	few	-	TGTGCCACCGGGGGGGGGGGGCAGAACGGGGCCAACGTCCTGACTTTC	CATGGGGQNGANVLTF
TRBV7-9	TRBJ1-2	many	-	TGTGCCAGCAGCTTAGGTTATGCGGGAAGCTATGGCTACACCTTC	CASSLGYAGSYGYTF
TRBV20-1	TRBJ1-6	many	-	TGCAGTGCTCGTCCAGCCGGGGGCTATAATTCACCCCTCCACTTT	CSARPAGGYNSPLHF
TRBV2	TRBJ1-2	many	TRBD1	TGTGCCAGCAGCCCCGACAGGGAGGGTGGCTACACCTTC	CASSPDREGGYTF
TRBV7-6	TRBJ2-7	many	TRBD1	TGTGCCAGCAGCTTAGCCGAGAGGGGGCGAAACGAGCAGTACTTC	CASSLAERGRNEQYF
TRBV7-2	TRBJ2-1	many	-	TGTGCCAGCAGCTTATCCCTCTGGGATGAGCAGTTCTTC	CASSLSLWDEQFF
TRBV2	TRBJ1-2	many	TRBD1	TGTGCCAGCAGCCTACCGGGACAGGGGGCGCGGGGCTACACCTTC	CASSLPGQGARGYTF
TRBV7-9	TRBJ2-4	-	TRBD2	TGTGCCAGCAGCACAGGACTAGCGGGAGGGGGGGGAACCAAAAACATTCAGTACTTC	CASSTGLAGGGGTKNIQYF
TRBV6-2/TRBV6-3	TRBJ2-4	few	TRBD2	TGTGCCAGCAGTGACGTCCGGACTAGCAACATTCAGTACTTC	CASSDVRTSNIQYF
TRBV27	TRBJ1-3	-	-	TGTGCCAGCAGCTTAGCCTCTGGAAACACCATATATTTT	CASSLASGNTIYF